A single T cell receptor beta chain is shown here with its context. Its antigen is still unknown. The data were taken from a study of cytomegalovirus exposure and HLA in healthy donors. The primer mix had 60 Vbeta and 13 Jbeta primers. The authors' processing: The count from a later analysis was about 80 million unique TCR beta chains, around 10 million of them shared. Only in-frame clones appear in the TCRdb table, and some are missing; sequencing was by immunoSEQ multiplex PCR. Clone size and the V and J calls come from that table; the DNA yielded D and trimming. The sample lists about 130,000 clones; about 74% were seen once. Overall study findings and caveats: Productive rates of about 87% or about 30% were seen for most TCR beta V segments in an earlier analysis.

CDR1 SQVTM and CDR2 ANQGSEA come from the germline V gene. Trimming stripped 7 bases from V and 6 bases from J, with 18 bases between. The CDR3 is made up of 13 amino acids. The clonotype originates from a man aged 35 to 55 in good health and CMV-seropositive. The chain links TRBV29-1 to TRBJ1-1; D may be TRBD1 (5 bases). Sequencing input: PBMCs. The CDR3: CSAGGWGGSEAFF. CDR3 nucleotide sequence: TGCAGCGCCGGGGGGTGGGGGGGGTCTGAAGCTTTCTTT.